This T cell receptor (beta chain) derives from a study of blood T cell repertoires in COVID-19. This clone came up once. Cohorts were based on clinical histories the participants reported. What the recovered Cohort 3 donors had was two negative PCRs, clearance, or symptom resolution. In the original processing: Scientists estimated how many nucleated cells there were by amplifying reference gene primers. Clones were sequenced by immunoSEQ multiplex PCR, and TCRdb holds only the in-frame ones, with some missing. The DNA was the basis for D and trimming; V, J and clone size are from that table. The table lists hundreds of thousands of clones, 90% of them singletons. This CDR3 has 15 residues. CDR1 is SGHRS, CDR2 YFSETQ, per germline. The ends were cut back, 5 bases at V and 0 bases at J, with 12 bases in the middle.

Source material: PBMCs or T cells enriched from blood (not recorded which). This chain uses TRBV5-1 with TRBJ2-1; D is perhaps TRBD2 (7 bases). The source of this sequence is a man aged 30-40 years who had recovered from COVID-19. The DNA of the CDR3 is TGCGCCAGCAGAAGGGGGGGGAGCTCCTACAATGAGCAGTTCTTC. This codes for CASRRGGSSYNEQFF.